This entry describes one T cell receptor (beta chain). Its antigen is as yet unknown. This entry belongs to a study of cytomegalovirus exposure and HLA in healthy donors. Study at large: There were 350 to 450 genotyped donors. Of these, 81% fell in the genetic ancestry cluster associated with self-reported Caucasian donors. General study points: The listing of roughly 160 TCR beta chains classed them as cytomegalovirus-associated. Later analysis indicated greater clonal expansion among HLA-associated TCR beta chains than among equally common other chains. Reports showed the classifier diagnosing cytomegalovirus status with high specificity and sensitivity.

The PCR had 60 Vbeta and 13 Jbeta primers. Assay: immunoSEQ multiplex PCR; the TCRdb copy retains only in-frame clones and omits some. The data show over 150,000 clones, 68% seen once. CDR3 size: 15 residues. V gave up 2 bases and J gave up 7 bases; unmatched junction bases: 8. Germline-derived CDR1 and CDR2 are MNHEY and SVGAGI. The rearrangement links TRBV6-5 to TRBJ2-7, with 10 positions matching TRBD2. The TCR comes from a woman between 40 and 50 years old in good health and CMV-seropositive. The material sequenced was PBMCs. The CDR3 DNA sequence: TGTGCCAGCAGTTACGGGCTAGCGGGAGATAGGGAGCAGTACTTC. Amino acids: CASSYGLAGDREQYF.